A single sample gave rise to the 9 T cell receptor beta chains below, sequenced in a study of brain T cells in children with intractable seizures. Described time point: blood from clinic visit 5 months post-surgery; TSC patient then seizure free. TCRdb's table, derived via immunoSEQ multiplex PCR, lists solely in-frame clones and lacks some. The sample carries about 340,000 clones, over 90% recorded once. The specimen was peripheral blood, collected roughly 5 months after surgery. The source of these receptors is a boy younger than two with tuberous sclerosis and intractable seizures.

The chain has TRBV11-1 and TRBJ2-7; D unresolved. Germline CDR1 reads SGHAT; CDR2 reads FQDESV (reference sequence). The V end was cut by 6 bases, the J end by 2 bases, with 8 bases between. The CDR3 loop spans 12 amino acids. The CDR3 loop reads CASSSSPYEQYF. The CDR3 DNA is TGTGCCAGCAGTTCGTCCCCCTACGAGCAGTACTTC.

The chain couples TRBV6-5 to TRBJ1-1; D not certain. Germline V gives CDR1 MNHEY, CDR2 SVGAGI. The CDR3 is 13 residues long. V was trimmed by 4 bases and J by 7 bases, leaving 13 bases between them. The CDR3 reads CASSFLDGDEAFF. As DNA, the CDR3 is TGTGCCAGCAGTTTCCTTGACGGAGATGAAGCTTTCTTT.

The rearrangement uses TRBV5-8 and TRBJ2-1; 13 positions agree with TRBD2. The CDR3 length is 16 residues. The germline V gene has CDR1 SGHTS and CDR2 YDEGEE. The ends lost 4 bases at V and 6 bases at J; junction bases unmatched: 7. CDR3 in amino acids: CASSDRLAGGFNEQFF. The CDR3 region has the DNA TGTGCCAGCAGCGATAGACTAGCGGGGGGTTTCAATGAGCAGTTCTTC.

The chain uses TRBV3-1 (or the pseudogene TRBV3-2) and TRBJ2-7; D unresolved. The V end was cut by 2 bases, the J end by 8 bases, with 13 bases between. Germline CDR1 reads LGHDT; CDR2 reads YNNKEL (reference sequence). The CDR3 consists of 13 residues. CDR3 nucleotide sequence: TGTGCCAGCAGCCAATCTAAAGAAACAAAGCAGTACTTC. Its protein is CASSQSKETKQYF.

J is TRBJ1-1 and V is TRBV6-5, with 7 nucleotides matching TRBD1. Germline V CDR1 and CDR2: MNHEY, SVGAGI. This CDR3 is 13 amino acids long. Trimming cost V 8 bases and J 3 bases; bases outside gene matches: 6. In nucleotides, the CDR3 is TGTGCCAGCGGCAGGGGGTCAGACACTGAAGCTTTCTTT. Amino acid sequence: CASGRGSDTEAFF.

The chain carries TRBV7-8 and TRBJ1-5; D is undetermined. The germline V gene has CDR1 SGHVS and CDR2 FQNEAQ. The CDR3 totals 16 residues. V was trimmed by 4 bases and J by 2 bases, leaving 15 bases between them. The CDR3 sequence: CASSSERGFGNQPQHF. The CDR3 nucleotides read TGTGCCAGCAGCTCCGAGAGAGGGTTTGGCAATCAGCCCCAGCATTTT.

This CDR3 is CASKSLGALSTDTQYF. In DNA form, the CDR3 reads TGTGCCAGTAAATCCCTAGGGGCATTGAGTACAGATACGCAGTATTTT. This chain uses TRBV19 with TRBJ2-3; a weak D match, TRBD1 (5 bases). The V and J ends lost 7 bases and 3 bases respectively, with 20 bases between them. The CDR3 has 16 residues. Germline loops: CDR1 LNHDA, CDR2 SQIVND (reference sequence). Complete variable domain (other parts from reference TRBV19 and TRBJ2-3): DGGITQSPKYLFRKEGQNVTLSCEQNLNHDAMYWYRQDPGQGLRLIYYSQIVNDFQKGDIAEGYSVSREKKESFPLTVTSAQKNPTAFYLCASKSLGALSTDTQYFGPGTRLTVL.

This chain connects TRBV29-1 to TRBJ1-1; no reliable D call. Germline lookup yields CDR1 SQVTM and CDR2 ANQGSEA. V was cut by 4 bases and J by 6 bases, with 15 bases left in between. The CDR3 sequence is 13 residues long. CDR3 in DNA: TGCAGCGTTGTAAAGTTCAGTGATTCTGAAGCTTTCTTT. Amino acids: CSVVKFSDSEAFF.

The chain has TRBV10-3 and TRBJ2-1; no clear D. Germline CDR1 is ENHRY and CDR2 is SYGVKD. The length of the CDR3 is 18 residues. V was pared by 2 bases and J by 1 base, with 18 bases between. In DNA, the CDR3 is TGTGCCATCAGTGAGCAAAACGCGGACCTGTGGTCCTACAATGAGCAGTTCTTC. Its translation is CAISEQNADLWSYNEQFF.